The source of this TCR beta chain is a study of regulatory T cells in long-lasting Graves disease. This clonotype was observed a handful of times. Documented time point: persistent/refractory GD, antithyroid drugs over 5 years with positive TRAb. Researchers made the TCR library from RNA that was extracted from PBMCs. V was shortened by 11 bases and J by 0 bases, with 19 bases between the two germline ends. Germline V gene lookup returns CDR1 MNHNS and CDR2 SASEGT. The CDR3 has 15 amino acids. Arm-PCR of CDR3 regions and iRepertoire HTBI primers were the basis on which TCR beta libraries were built. Using its own MiXCR run on the multiplex PCR reads, TCRdb lists one record per CDR3 protein. The data show a few hundred thousand distinct CDR3 sequences, 20% to 30% seen once.

Sequenced material: peripheral blood mononuclear cells (PBMCs), taken when the disease was refractory, from a patient treated with antithyroid drugs. The source of this sequence is a female donor with Graves disease. The chain uses TRBV6-1 and TRBJ2-5, with no clear D. DNA of the CDR3: TGTGCCTCCACGAGTTCCTGGGGAAACCAAGAGACCCAGTACTTC. Encoded protein: CASTSSWGNQETQYF.